The 30 T cell receptor beta chains given below trace back to one sample, sequenced in a study of cytomegalovirus exposure and HLA in healthy donors. PCR amplification relied on 60 Vbeta primers (plus 13 Jbeta primers). The table came from immunoSEQ multiplex PCR; TCRdb's copy has only in-frame clones and leaves some out. The sample records 170,000 or so clones, approximately 84% being singletons. Sequencing was carried out using PBMCs. These receptor sequences come from a girl aged 10 to 17 in good health and CMV-seropositive.

V and J are TRBV6-6 and TRBJ1-5; 7 bases match TRBD1. The junction had 3 bases not matched to a gene; V was cut back by 2 bases and J by 2 bases. Germline V gene lookup returns CDR1 MNHNY and CDR2 SVGAGI (reference sequence). This CDR3 region has 15 residues. The CDR3 DNA is TGTGCCAGCAGTTACACAGGGGCCCGCAATCAGCCCCAGCATTTT. Its translation: CASSYTGARNQPQHF.

The V and J genes are TRBV2 and TRBJ2-2; TRBD1 aligns across 7 bases. The V segment lost 6 bases and the J segment 6 bases; nucleotides outside the gene matches: 16. The CDR3 spans 17 residues. Germline loops: CDR1 SNHLY, CDR2 FYNNEI. CDR3: CASRKKRSTGVPGELFF. The CDR3 DNA reads TGTGCCAGCAGAAAAAAAAGGAGCACAGGGGTTCCCGGGGAGCTGTTTTTT.

The chain links TRBV5-4 to TRBJ1-1, with 8 bases that match TRBD1. The CDR3 runs to 16 residues. CDR1 and CDR2 from the germline V gene are SGHNT and YYREEE (reference sequence). V lost 4 bases and J lost 0; bases outside the gene matches: 8. The DNA of the CDR3 is TGTGCCAGCAGCCCGAGGGGGACAGGAATGAACACTGAAGCTTTCTTT. Translated, it gives CASSPRGTGMNTEAFF.

The rearrangement links TRBV7-8 to TRBJ1-6; 7 nucleotides match TRBD1. CDR1 is SGHVS, CDR2 FQNEAQ, per germline. The CDR3 has 16 amino acids. Germline trimming cut 6 bases from V and 3 bases from J; bases unmatched to any gene: 8. In DNA, the CDR3 is TGTGCCAGCAGTCCGCTAGGACAGGACTATAATTCACCCCTCCACTTT. Protein sequence: CASSPLGQDYNSPLHF.

The table lists this clone with a count of one. The chain recombines TRBV6-1 with TRBJ1-1, with D possibly TRBD1 on 6 matching bases. Per germline, CDR1 MNHNS and CDR2 SASEGT. Trimming pared 5 bases from V and 5 bases from J, leaving 15 bases between. This CDR3 region has 14 residues. CDR3 bases: TGTGCCAGCAGTCCCGGGACATTGGGGACTGAAGCTTTCTTT. As protein: CASSPGTLGTEAFF.

J is TRBJ1-1 and V is TRBV2; D possibly corresponds to TRBD1 (6 bases). V was pared by 3 bases and J by 3 bases, with 17 bases between. CDR3 length: 16 amino acids. Germline V gene data show CDR1 as SNHLY and CDR2 as FYNNEI. The DNA of the CDR3 is TGTGCCAGCAGTGAGACATATTACAGGGTTTACACTGAAGCTTTCTTT. Amino acids: CASSETYYRVYTEAFF.

The chain combines TRBV9 with TRBJ2-7; the D gene is possibly TRBD1 (5 bases). Germline V gene lookup returns CDR1 SGDLS and CDR2 YYNGEE. The CDR3 is 15 residues long. The ends were cut back, 4 bases at V and 3 bases at J, with 17 bases in the middle. In DNA, the CDR3 is TGTGCCAGCAGCCCGAAAGGGCAGGGAAACTACGAGCAGTACTTC. Its protein is CASSPKGQGNYEQYF.

The V and J genes are TRBV6-5 and TRBJ1-1; no firm D call. With 2 bases removed from V and 1 base from J, the gap between germline ends came to 5 bases. Germline V gives CDR1 MNHEY, CDR2 SVGAGI. The CDR3 is made up of 13 amino acids. The CDR3 region is CASSYIGNTEAFF. The CDR3, as DNA: TGTGCCAGCAGTTACATCGGGAACACTGAAGCTTTCTTT.

The V and J genes are TRBV7-3 and TRBJ2-2, with a weak D call TRBD1 (6 bases). The CDR3 is made up of 15 amino acids. V lost 2 bases and J 1 base, leaving 8 bases between the germline ends. CDR1 and CDR2 (germline): SGHTA, FQGTGA. CDR3 in amino acids: CASSLQTGNTGELFF. DNA for the CDR3: TGTGCCAGCAGCTTACAGACAGGGAACACCGGGGAGCTGTTTTTT.

This chain uses TRBV12-5 with TRBJ2-7; 7 bases align to TRBD2. Trimming at V came to 5 bases and at J to 9 bases, leaving 10 bases not matched to a gene. Germline V gene sequence: CDR1 LGHNT, CDR2 FRNRAP. This CDR3 contains 13 residues. CDR3 DNA sequence: TGTGCTAGTGGTATCCTCCGGGGGGAGGTGCAGTACTTC. Protein sequence: CASGILRGEVQYF.

In DNA form, the CDR3 reads TGTGCCAGCAGTTTCTCGGGACAGGTTGCTGGCTACACCTTC. This encodes CASSFSGQVAGYTF. The chain couples TRBV27 to TRBJ1-2; 8 nucleotides match TRBD1. CDR1 and CDR2 from the germline V gene are MNHEY and SMNVEV (reference sequence). This CDR3 spans 14 amino acids. V lost 3 bases and J lost 7; bases outside the gene matches: 7.

This chain connects TRBV11-2 to TRBJ1-2; TRBD1 matches at 8 bases. Trimming cost V 1 base and J 8 bases; bases outside gene matches: 6. The CDR3 contains 14 residues. Looked up from germline, CDR1 is SGHAT and CDR2 is FQNNGV. Here the CDR3 reads CASSLGTGSSGYTF. The CDR3 DNA is TGTGCCAGCAGCTTAGGGACAGGGTCCTCGGGCTACACCTTC.

The rearrangement links TRBV5-8 to TRBJ1-3, with a possible D match to TRBD1 (5 bases). The germline V gene encodes CDR1 SGHTS and CDR2 YDEGEE. This CDR3 has 18 amino acids. Between the trimmed V and J ends, which lost 3 bases and 0 bases, there was a span of 19 bases. In nucleotides, the CDR3 is TGTGCCAGCAGCTCCCCTAGGGGTATACGAGACTCTGGAAACACCATATATTTT. Protein: CASSSPRGIRDSGNTIYF. Full variable domain (missing parts from reference TRBV5-8 and TRBJ1-3): EAGVTQSPTHLIKTRGQQATLRCSPISGHTSVYWYQQALGLGLQFLLWYDEGEERNRGNFPPRFSGRQFPNYSSELNVNALELEDSALYLCASSSPRGIRDSGNTIYFGEGSWLTVV.

The chain recombines TRBV5-1 with TRBJ1-1; the match to TRBD1 covers 9 bases. This CDR3 spans 13 amino acids. Germline assignment: CDR1 SGHRS and CDR2 YFSETQ. V lost 4 bases to trimming and J lost 7 bases; unmatched junction nucleotides: 5. The CDR3 region has the DNA TGCGCCAGCAGCCTCTCGGGACAGGGTGAAGCTTTCTTT. Its translation: CASSLSGQGEAFF.

The chain has TRBV18 and TRBJ1-5, with D unresolved. CDR1 and CDR2 from the germline V gene are KGHSH and LQKENI. This CDR3 is built from 15 residues. Trimming cost V 3 bases and J 2 bases, with 11 bases left between them. This CDR3 reads CASSPATDGNQPQHF. For the CDR3, the DNA is TGTGCCAGCTCACCGGCCACAGACGGCAATCAGCCCCAGCATTTT.

The chain employs TRBV5-8 and TRBJ2-6, with D perhaps matching TRBD1 (5 bases). V lost 4 bases, J lost 0 bases, and 11 bases lay in between. There are 16 residues in the CDR3. Germline CDR1 SGHTS, CDR2 YDEGEE. The CDR3 protein is CASSRTSTSGANVLTF. The CDR3 nucleotides read TGTGCCAGCAGCCGGACATCTACCTCTGGGGCCAACGTCCTGACTTTC.

The V gene is TRBV15, the J gene TRBJ2-5, with 7 bases identical to TRBD1. After removal of 2 bases from V and 2 bases from J, the junction contained 2 bases not matched to a gene. The CDR3 runs to 14 residues. Germline CDR1 is LNHNV and CDR2 is YYDKDF (reference sequence). CDR3 protein: CATSRSGQQETQYF. In nucleotides, the CDR3 is TGTGCCACCAGCAGATCGGGACAGCAAGAGACCCAGTACTTC.

The V call is TRBV6-5, the J call TRBJ1-1; weak D call: TRBD1 (5 bases). Germline V CDR1 and CDR2: MNHEY, SVGAGI. V gave up 4 bases and J gave up 5 bases, with 17 bases separating them. The CDR3 runs 15 residues. The CDR3 sequence: CASSFRRGGNTEAFF. The CDR3 nucleotides read TGTGCCAGCAGTTTTAGGCGGGGGGGGAATACTGAAGCTTTCTTT.

This sequence joins TRBV7-2 and TRBJ1-1; D gene unclear. This CDR3 is 14 amino acids long. Trimming removed 0 bases at V and 5 bases at J, with 10 bases between. Germline-derived CDR1 and CDR2 are SGHTA and FQGNSA. The CDR3: CASSLAVGETEAFF. The CDR3 DNA is TGTGCCAGCAGCTTAGCGGTCGGGGAAACTGAAGCTTTCTTT.

V gene TRBV6-5 combines with J gene TRBJ1-1; unclear D gene. The V end lost 4 bases, the J end lost 2 bases, and 8 bases lay between the germline ends. Germline CDR1 is MNHEY and CDR2 is SVGAGI. CDR3 length equals 13 residues. The CDR3 loop is CASSSLENTEAFF. The CDR3 DNA is TGTGCCAGCAGTTCCTTAGAAAACACTGAAGCTTTCTTT.

The CDR3 DNA follows: TGTGCCAGCAGCGCGGGACAGGGACAGCCCCAGCATTTT. It codes for CASSAGQGQPQHF. The chain uses TRBV9 and TRBJ1-5; 9 bases line up with TRBD1. Germline-derived CDR1 and CDR2 are SGDLS and YYNGEE. Losses at the gene ends were 3 bases for V and 7 bases for J; bases not matched to a gene: 2. The CDR3 length is 13 residues.

The chain employs TRBV6-6 and TRBJ2-7; D gene unclear. The CDR3 sequence is 12 residues long. V was clipped by 0 bases and J by 2 bases, with 2 bases between them. CDR1 MNHNY and CDR2 SVGAGI come from the germline V gene (reference sequence). The CDR3 DNA reads TGTGCCAGCAGTTACTCCACCTACGAGCAGTACTTC. Its protein product is CASSYSTYEQYF.

J is TRBJ1-2 and V is TRBV19; 7 nucleotides line up with TRBD1. Germline CDR1 LNHDA, CDR2 SQIVND (reference sequence). Germline trimming cut 4 bases from V and 3 bases from J; bases unmatched to any gene: 8. CDR3 length: 15 residues. CDR3 residues: CASSNRGRGDYGYTF. The DNA for the CDR3 is TGTGCCAGTAGTAATAGGGGGCGCGGTGACTATGGCTACACCTTC.

The chain couples TRBV5-1 to TRBJ2-5, with a weak D call TRBD2 (6 bases). V gave up 1 base and J gave up 11 bases, with 12 bases separating them. From germline, CDR1 is SGHRS and CDR2 YFSETQ. The CDR3 runs 12 residues. The CDR3 DNA follows: TGCGCCAGCAGCTTGTACGGAGGGGAGCAGTACTTC. This encodes CASSLYGGEQYF. The whole variable domain, filled in from reference TRBV5-1 and TRBJ2-5, reads KAGVTQTPRYLIKTRGQQVTLSCSPISGHRSVSWYQQTPGQGLQFLFEYFSETQRNKGNFPGRFSGRQFSNSRSEMNVSTLELGDSALYLCASSLYGGEQYFGPGTRLLVL.

The chain links TRBV4-1 to TRBJ2-7; tentatively, D is TRBD1 (5 bases). Germline CDR1 reads MGHRA; CDR2 reads YSYEKL. This CDR3 spans 14 amino acids. Trimming stripped 0 bases from V and 1 base from J, with 7 bases between. CDR3 bases: TGCGCCAGCAGCCAAGAGAAGGGGTCCTACGAGCAGTACTTC. Protein: CASSQEKGSYEQYF.

The chain carries TRBV5-1 and TRBJ2-1; 8 positions agree with TRBD2. The length of the CDR3 is 15 residues. V gave up 7 bases and J gave up 2 bases; unmatched junction bases: 8. In germline, CDR1 is SGHRS, CDR2 YFSETQ. CDR3 region: CASRRSGGAYNEQFF. The CDR3 coding sequence is TGCGCCAGCCGCAGGTCCGGGGGGGCCTACAATGAGCAGTTCTTC.

The chain joins TRBV5-5 to TRBJ2-6, with D possibly matching TRBD2 (6 bases). The germline V gene encodes CDR1 SGHKS and CDR2 YYEKEE (reference sequence). This CDR3 contains 16 residues. Trimming left V 3 bases short and J 4 bases short, with 14 bases between. The CDR3 loop reads CASSSRPGSGANVLTF. CDR3 nucleotides: TGTGCCAGCAGCTCCCGGCCCGGGAGCGGGGCCAACGTCCTGACTTTC.

The V gene is TRBV4-1, the J gene TRBJ2-7, with 11 bases identical to TRBD2. The junction had 6 bases not matched to a gene; V was cut back by 0 bases and J by 5 bases. The CDR3 spans 16 residues. Germline CDR1 and CDR2: MGHRA and YSYEKL. CDR3 in DNA: TGCGCCAGCAGCCAAGATAGACTAGCGGGGTTGCACGAGCAGTACTTC. This encodes CASSQDRLAGLHEQYF.

The chain couples TRBV7-9 to TRBJ2-5; TRBD2 matches 7 bases. Trimming cost V 5 bases and J 11 bases; bases outside gene matches: 8. From germline, CDR1 is SEHNR and CDR2 FQNEAQ (reference sequence). The length of the CDR3 is 12 residues. The CDR3 DNA is TGTGCCAGCAGCCCCGGGGGGAGGGTACAGTACTTC. This encodes CASSPGGRVQYF.

J is TRBJ1-2 and V is TRBV29-1; weak D call: TRBD1 (5 bases). The germline V gene encodes CDR1 SQVTM and CDR2 ANQGSEA. The CDR3 is 13 amino acids. The germline V and J ends were trimmed by 7 bases and 7 bases, with 19 bases remaining between them. This CDR3 is CSGGSREVGGYTF. In DNA, the CDR3 is TGCAGCGGGGGATCCAGGGAAGTTGGTGGCTACACCTTC. Full variable domain (outside the CDR3, taken from reference TRBV29-1 and TRBJ1-2): SAVISQKPSRDICQRGTSLTIQCQVDSQVTMMFWYRQQPGQSLTLIATANQGSEATYESGFVIDKFPISRPNLTFSTLTVSNMSPEDSSIYLCSGGSREVGGYTFGSGTRLTVV.